This TCR beta chain is from a study of graft-versus-host responses after intestinal transplantation. Assay used: immunoSEQ multiplex PCR; TCRdb lists only in-frame clones, some missing. The sample records more than 65,000 clones, roughly 90% being singletons. Notes on this clone: Its antigen is unknown.

Germline V gene sequence: CDR1 SGHRS, CDR2 YFSETQ. Trimming left V 0 bases short and J 3 bases short, with 7 bases between. The CDR3 is 13 residues long. Study-level points and caveats: Some GvH clones were seen earlier in gut or blood, suggesting intestinal origin.

The TCR comes from a human donor who was the organ donor for an intestinal transplant. The chain joins TRBV5-1 to TRBJ2-7; D is unclear. The sample was unstimulated CD8+ T cells sorted from spleen or lymph node cells, taken before transplant. This chain's CDR3 is CASSLVGGYEQYF. The CDR3, as DNA: TGCGCCAGCAGCTTGGTTGGCGGCTACGAGCAGTACTTC.